These T cell receptor beta chains were read from a single sample in a study of T cells in Graves' hyperthyroidism and ophthalmopathy. One entry per CDR3 protein results from TCRdb running MiXCR on the multiplex PCR reads. The sample lists hundreds of thousands of distinct CDR3 sequences, just under 25% occurring once. Sample: blood. These receptors came from a man aged 50 or older with Graves' hyperthyroidism. CDR3s include the opening cysteine and the closing phenylalanine or tryptophan. The D gene is left open where the match is weak. Where a row states a size, it is once, few, many or the class of an expanded clone; other rows omit it.

D gene | J gene | V gene | clone size | CDR3 protein
. | TRBJ2-7 | TRBV18 | few | CASSPRGAEQYF
TRBD1 | TRBJ2-7 | TRBV5-5 | . | CASSIGQGNYEQYF
. | TRBJ2-7 | TRBV20-1 | few | CSASLGFEQYF
TRBD2 | TRBJ2-1 | TRBV6-5 | . | CASPAGANPYNEQFF
. | TRBJ2-7 | TRBV27 | few | CASSIRDGAYEQYF
. | TRBJ2-5 | TRBV7-9 | . | CASSLVTEETQYF
TRBD2 | TRBJ2-3 | TRBV28 | . | CASSPRLAGGITDTQYF
TRBD2 | TRBJ2-1 | TRBV24-1 | few | CATSDPVGSGSKDEQFF
. | TRBJ2-2 | TRBV27 | . | CASSSATYNTGELFF
. | TRBJ2-7 | TRBV15 | . | CATSREGGYEQYF
. | TRBJ2-7 | TRBV5-5 | few | CASRKGPDSGTYEQYF
. | TRBJ2-1 | TRBV27 | many | CASSPGTSQYNEQFF
. | TRBJ1-5 | TRBV2 | many | CASSEGQAQPQHF
TRBD2 | TRBJ2-3 | TRBV20-1 | few | CSARDRLAGADTQYF
. | TRBJ2-2 | TRBV5-1 | . | CASSLVDSTGELFF
. | TRBJ2-3 | TRBV6-1 | few | CASSGYGADTQYF
TRBD2 | TRBJ2-5 | TRBV15 | . | CATGAGDWETQYF
. | TRBJ1-6 | TRBV7-2 | . | CASSSARRSSYNSPLHF
TRBD1 | TRBJ1-2 | TRBV29-1 | many | CSAAGQGSYGYTF
. | TRBJ2-1 | TRBV5-1 | . | CASSLSGGNWNEQFF
. | TRBJ1-3 | TRBV27 | . | CASSPGLSGNTIYF
. | TRBJ1-1 | TRBV5-1 | many | CASSRPDGPKNTEAFF
TRBD2 | TRBJ2-5 | TRBV6-5 | . | CASSFTSGREETQYF
. | TRBJ1-3 | TRBV2 | many | CASTWTKSGNTIYF
TRBD1 | TRBJ2-3 | TRBV18 | many | CASSPRRQGPDTQYF
. | TRBJ2-7 | TRBV10-3 | . | CAISELDTIPSYEQYF
. | TRBJ2-1 | TRBV27 | . | CASSLSWGLTYNEQFF
TRBD1 | TRBJ1-1 | TRBV30 | few | CAWSTGQGNTEAFF
TRBD2 | TRBJ2-7 | TRBV20-1 | . | CSARWVSGTGEQYF
TRBD2 | TRBJ2-2 | TRBV5-1 | few | CASSIAGTSGNTGELFF